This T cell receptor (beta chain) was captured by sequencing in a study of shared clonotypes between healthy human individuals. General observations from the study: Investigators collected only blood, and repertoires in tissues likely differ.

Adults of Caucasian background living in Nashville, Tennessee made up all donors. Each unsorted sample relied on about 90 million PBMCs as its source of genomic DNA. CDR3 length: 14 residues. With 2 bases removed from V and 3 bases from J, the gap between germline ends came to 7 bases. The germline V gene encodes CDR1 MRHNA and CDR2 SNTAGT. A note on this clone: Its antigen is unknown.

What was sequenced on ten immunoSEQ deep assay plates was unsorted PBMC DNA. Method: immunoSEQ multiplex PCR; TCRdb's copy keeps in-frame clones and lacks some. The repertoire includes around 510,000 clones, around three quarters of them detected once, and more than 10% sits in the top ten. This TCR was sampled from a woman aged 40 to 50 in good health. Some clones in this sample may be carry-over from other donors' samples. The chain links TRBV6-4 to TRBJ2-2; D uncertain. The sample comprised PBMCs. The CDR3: CASSDKVDTGELFF. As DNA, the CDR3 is TGTGCCAGCAGTGACAAAGTGGACACCGGGGAGCTGTTTTTT.